These T cell receptor beta chains were read from a single sample in a study of response to subunit inactivated influenza vaccine. TCRdb ran MiXCR on the RT-PCR reads and lists one entry per CDR3 protein. In the table there are about 180,000 distinct CDR3 sequences, roughly 10% of which are singletons. Sample: CD8+ T cells sorted from PBMCs, taken roughly 24 months after vaccination. Receptor source: a man aged 50 to 69 who received an inactivated influenza vaccine. CDR3s include the opening cysteine and the closing phenylalanine or tryptophan. D genes are given only for firm matches. Size is stated for part of the rows, as once, few or many counts, or as a class when the clone is expanded.

V gene: TRBV11-2; J gene: TRBJ2-1; D gene: .; clone size: few; CDR3 DNA: TGTGCCAGCAGCTTAGCTCCATTATTGGAGCAGTTCTTC; CDR3 protein: CASSLAPLLEQFF
V gene: TRBV12-3/TRBV12-4; J gene: TRBJ1-2; D gene: .; clone size: many; CDR3 DNA: TGTGCCAGCAGTTTACCTACAGGTGTTGGCTACACCTTC; CDR3 protein: CASSLPTGVGYTF
V gene: TRBV4-1; J gene: TRBJ2-5; D gene: TRBD2; clone size: .; CDR3 DNA: TGCGCCAGCAGCCGGGAGGTAGCGGGGATCGAAGAGACCCAGTACTTC; CDR3 protein: CASSREVAGIEETQYF
V gene: TRBV14; J gene: TRBJ2-2; D gene: .; clone size: few; CDR3 DNA: TGTGCCAGCAGCCCGGCCCCAGAGGGGCTAGGGGACACCGGGGAGCTGTTTTTT; CDR3 protein: CASSPAPEGLGDTGELFF
V gene: TRBV7-6; J gene: TRBJ2-1; D gene: .; clone size: .; CDR3 DNA: TGTGCCAGCAGCCATTCTAGCGTTAGCTCCTACAATGAGCAGTTCTTC; CDR3 protein: CASSHSSVSSYNEQFF
V gene: TRBV15; J gene: TRBJ2-3; D gene: TRBD1; clone size: .; CDR3 DNA: TGTGCCACCAGCAGAGGGACAGGGTCAGATACGCAGTATTTT; CDR3 protein: CATSRGTGSDTQYF
V gene: TRBV27; J gene: TRBJ2-1; D gene: TRBD2; clone size: .; CDR3 DNA: TGTGCCAGCAGTTTAATTAGCGGGATCAATGAGCAGTTCTTC; CDR3 protein: CASSLISGINEQFF
V gene: TRBV6-5; J gene: TRBJ2-5; D gene: .; clone size: .; CDR3 DNA: TGTGCCAGCAGTTACACCGCGACTAGTTTCGAGACCCAGTACTTC; CDR3 protein: CASSYTATSFETQYF
V gene: TRBV9; J gene: TRBJ2-2; D gene: .; clone size: .; CDR3 DNA: TGTGCCAGCAGCGCTGCTGGGGGTTTCCCCACCGGGGAGCTGTTTTTT; CDR3 protein: CASSAAGGFPTGELFF
V gene: TRBV6-2/TRBV6-3; J gene: TRBJ2-2; D gene: .; clone size: few; CDR3 DNA: TGTGCCAGCAGTAACAGGGAGACCGGGGAGCTGTTTTTT; CDR3 protein: CASSNRETGELFF
V gene: TRBV5-5; J gene: TRBJ2-2; D gene: TRBD1; clone size: few; CDR3 DNA: TGTGCCAGCAGCTCCTGGACAGGGCTTAACACCGGGGAGCTGTTTTTT; CDR3 protein: CASSSWTGLNTGELFF
V gene: TRBV15; J gene: TRBJ2-7; D gene: .; clone size: few; CDR3 DNA: TGTGCCACCAGCAGAGATCTAGGACTGGGCCCTTCGGGCGAGCAGTACTTC; CDR3 protein: CATSRDLGLGPSGEQYF
V gene: TRBV4-2; J gene: TRBJ2-1; D gene: TRBD2; clone size: .; CDR3 DNA: TGTGCCAGCAGCCAAGCTCCCGTAGCGGGAGATGAGCAGTTCTTC; CDR3 protein: CASSQAPVAGDEQFF
V gene: TRBV27; J gene: TRBJ2-7; D gene: TRBD2; clone size: .; CDR3 DNA: TGTGCCAGCAGTTTAGGAGGACTAGCGGGGACCGACTACGAGCAGTACTTC; CDR3 protein: CASSLGGLAGTDYEQYF
V gene: TRBV28; J gene: TRBJ1-2; D gene: .; clone size: few; CDR3 DNA: TGTGCCAGCGAGCTAACTAACTATGGCTACACCTTC; CDR3 protein: CASELTNYGYTF
V gene: TRBV7-9; J gene: TRBJ2-1; D gene: .; clone size: many; CDR3 DNA: TGTGCCAGCAGCTACGGACAGAATGAGCAGTTCTTC; CDR3 protein: CASSYGQNEQFF
V gene: TRBV5-6; J gene: TRBJ2-7; D gene: TRBD2; clone size: .; CDR3 DNA: TGTGCCAGCAGCTTGGGGCGGGAGGGATTCCACGAGCAGTACTTC; CDR3 protein: CASSLGREGFHEQYF
V gene: TRBV9; J gene: TRBJ2-3; D gene: .; clone size: .; CDR3 DNA: TGTGCCAGCAGCGTAGGTTCGCTAGCAGACGTGTCTAGCACAGATACGCAGTATTTT; CDR3 protein: CASSVGSLADVSSTDTQYF
V gene: TRBV7-9; J gene: TRBJ2-1; D gene: .; clone size: few; CDR3 DNA: TGTGCCAGCAGCTTACCAGGGGTAGCCAATGAGCAGTTCTTC; CDR3 protein: CASSLPGVANEQFF
V gene: TRBV12-3/TRBV12-4; J gene: TRBJ2-7; D gene: .; clone size: .; CDR3 DNA: TGTGCCAGCAGTGGAAATTACTACGAGCAGTACTTC; CDR3 protein: CASSGNYYEQYF
V gene: TRBV20-1; J gene: TRBJ1-5; D gene: .; clone size: many; CDR3 DNA: TGCAGTGCTAGAGATTATCATCAGCCCCAGCATTTT; CDR3 protein: CSARDYHQPQHF
V gene: TRBV29-1; J gene: TRBJ2-1; D gene: .; clone size: many; CDR3 DNA: TGCAGCGTTCCCCCCCCGAGGCCGGAAATATACAATGAGCAGTTCTTC; CDR3 protein: CSVPPPRPEIYNEQFF
V gene: TRBV5-1; J gene: TRBJ1-1; D gene: .; clone size: many; CDR3 DNA: TGCGCCAGCACGAGGTCGGGCACTGAAGCTTTCTTT; CDR3 protein: CASTRSGTEAFF
V gene: TRBV20-1; J gene: TRBJ2-1; D gene: TRBD2; clone size: .; CDR3 DNA: TGCAGTGCTAGAGATCGGCGGGAGACGTTTCTGCTCGATGAGCAGTTCTTC; CDR3 protein: CSARDRRETFLLDEQFF
V gene: TRBV12-3/TRBV12-4; J gene: TRBJ2-3; D gene: TRBD2; clone size: .; CDR3 DNA: TGTGCCAGCAGTAAGGGACTAGCGGGAGATACGCAGTATTTT; CDR3 protein: CASSKGLAGDTQYF
V gene: TRBV29-1; J gene: TRBJ2-7; D gene: .; clone size: few; CDR3 DNA: TGCAGCGTTGTAAGAGGAAACTCCTACGAGCAGTACTTC; CDR3 protein: CSVVRGNSYEQYF
V gene: TRBV5-5; J gene: TRBJ2-5; D gene: .; clone size: .; CDR3 DNA: TGTGCCAGCACCTCCGGCGCCTCTCTCGGGACCCAGTACTTC; CDR3 protein: CASTSGASLGTQYF
V gene: TRBV10-3; J gene: TRBJ2-1; D gene: .; clone size: few; CDR3 DNA: TGTGCCACCCGGGAGTCTGTAGACTCTGAGCAGTTCTTC; CDR3 protein: CATRESVDSEQFF
V gene: TRBV12-3/TRBV12-4; J gene: TRBJ2-5; D gene: TRBD2; clone size: many; CDR3 DNA: TGTGCCAGCAGTCTGGGCCTAGCGGGGGGGCCGGCCGAGACCCAGTACTTC; CDR3 protein: CASSLGLAGGPAETQYF